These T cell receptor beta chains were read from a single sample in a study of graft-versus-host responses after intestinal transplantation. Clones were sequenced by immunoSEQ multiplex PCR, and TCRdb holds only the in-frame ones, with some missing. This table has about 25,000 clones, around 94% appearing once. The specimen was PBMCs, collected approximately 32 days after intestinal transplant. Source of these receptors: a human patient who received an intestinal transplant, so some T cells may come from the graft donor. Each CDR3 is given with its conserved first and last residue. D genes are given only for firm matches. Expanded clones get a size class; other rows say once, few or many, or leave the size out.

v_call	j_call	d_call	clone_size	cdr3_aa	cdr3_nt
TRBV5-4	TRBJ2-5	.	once	CASSLGDLETQYF	TGTGCCAGCAGCTTGGGCGACTTAGAGACCCAGTACTTC
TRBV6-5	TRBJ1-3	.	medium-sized	CGQPHSGNTIYF	TGTGGCCAGCCGCACAGCGGAAACACCATATATTTT
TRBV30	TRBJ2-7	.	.	CATMTGFSYEQYF	TGTGCCACGATGACGGGTTTTTCCTACGAGCAGTACTTC
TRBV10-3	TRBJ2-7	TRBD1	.	CAISSGTAKTYEQYF	TGTGCCATCAGCTCCGGGACAGCTAAAACCTACGAGCAGTACTTC
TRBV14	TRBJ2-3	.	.	CASSQVSDTQYF	TGTGCCAGCAGCCAAGTATCAGATACGCAGTATTTT
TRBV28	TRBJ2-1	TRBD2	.	CASSDLLGGVNEQFF	TGTGCCAGCAGTGACTTGCTGGGAGGGGTCAATGAGCAGTTCTTC
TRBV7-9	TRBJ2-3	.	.	CASSPVTDTQYF	TGTGCCAGCAGCCCAGTGACAGATACGCAGTATTTT
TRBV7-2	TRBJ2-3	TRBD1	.	CASSLIVWDREGDTQYF	TGTGCCAGCAGCTTAATCGTGTGGGACAGGGAGGGAGATACGCAGTATTTT
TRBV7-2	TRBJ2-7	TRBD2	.	CASSAGGGSYEQYF	TGTGCCAGCAGCGCGGGGGGGGGCTCCTACGAGCAGTACTTC
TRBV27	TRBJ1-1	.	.	CASSKWENTEAFF	TGTGCCAGCAGTAAGTGGGAGAATACTGAAGCTTTCTTT
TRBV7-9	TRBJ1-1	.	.	CASSKGGLGAFF	TGTGCCAGCAGCAAAGGGGGTCTAGGGGCTTTCTTT
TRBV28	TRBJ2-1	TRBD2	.	CASSYSGTSGNNEQFF	TGTGCCAGCAGTTATTCCGGGACTAGCGGGAACAATGAGCAGTTCTTC
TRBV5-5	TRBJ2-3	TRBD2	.	CASSRARLAGTTDTQYF	TGTGCCAGCAGCCGCGCACGACTAGCGGGGACCACAGATACGCAGTATTTT
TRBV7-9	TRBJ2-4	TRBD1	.	CASSTGQAGKNIQYF	TGTGCCAGCAGCACGGGACAGGCGGGTAAAAACATTCAGTACTTC
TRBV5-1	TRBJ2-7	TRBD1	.	CASSNSGGPSNEQYF	TGCGCCAGCAGCAATTCAGGGGGCCCCTCAAACGAGCAGTACTTC
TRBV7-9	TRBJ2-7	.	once	CASSLGTYEQYF	TGTGCCAGCAGCTTAGGAACCTACGAGCAGTACTTC
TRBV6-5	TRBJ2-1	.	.	CASSYEETHNEQFF	TGTGCCAGCAGTTACGAGGAGACTCACAATGAGCAGTTCTTC
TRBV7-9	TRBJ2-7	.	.	CASSQTNSYEQYF	TGTGCCAGCAGCCAGACTAACTCCTACGAGCAGTACTTC
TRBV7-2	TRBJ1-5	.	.	CASSFGQVNQPQHF	TGTGCCAGCAGCTTTGGGCAGGTGAATCAGCCCCAGCATTTT
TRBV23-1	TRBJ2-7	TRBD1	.	CASPRGDRDEQYF	TGCGCCAGCCCTAGGGGGGACAGGGACGAGCAGTACTTC
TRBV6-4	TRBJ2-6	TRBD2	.	CASSDSTSGSGANVLTF	TGTGCCAGCAGTGACTCGACTAGCGGGAGTGGGGCCAACGTCCTGACTTTC
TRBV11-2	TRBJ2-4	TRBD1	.	CASSLGPGQGEIKNIQYF	TGTGCCAGCAGCTTAGGGCCCGGACAGGGGGAGATCAAAAACATTCAGTACTTC
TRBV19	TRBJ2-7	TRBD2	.	CASSRGLAVYEQYF	TGTGCCAGTAGCCGGGGACTAGCGGTATACGAGCAGTACTTC
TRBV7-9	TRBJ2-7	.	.	CAGSLVPDLDYEQYF	TGTGCCGGCAGCTTGGTCCCGGATCTTGATTACGAGCAGTACTTC
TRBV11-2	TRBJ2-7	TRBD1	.	CASSLGTGGYEQYF	TGTGCCAGCAGCCTTGGGACAGGAGGCTACGAGCAGTACTTC
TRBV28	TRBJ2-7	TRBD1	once	CASRRQGVYEQYF	TGTGCCAGCAGAAGACAGGGGGTCTACGAGCAGTACTTC
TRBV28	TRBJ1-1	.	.	CASSTVQVVGTEAFF	TGTGCCAGCAGTACGGTACAGGTAGTTGGGACTGAAGCTTTCTTT
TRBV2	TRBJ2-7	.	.	CASSLGGTRSYEQYF	TGTGCCAGCAGTCTAGGGGGGACCCGCTCCTACGAGCAGTACTTC
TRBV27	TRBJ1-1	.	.	CASSPITGDTEAFF	TGTGCCAGCAGCCCTATCACAGGAGACACTGAAGCTTTCTTT
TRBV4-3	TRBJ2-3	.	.	CASSPRLGGDTQYF	TGCGCCAGCAGCCCGCGGTTAGGGGGAGATACGCAGTATTTT
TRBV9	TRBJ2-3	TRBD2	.	CASSAAGGTGDTQYF	TGTGCCAGCAGCGCGGCGGGAGGAACGGGAGATACGCAGTATTTT
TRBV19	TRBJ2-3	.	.	CASSRITPGGTDTQYF	TGTGCCAGTAGCCGAATAACCCCCGGAGGCACAGATACGCAGTATTTT
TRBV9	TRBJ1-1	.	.	CASSVVRSPEAFF	TGTGCCAGCAGCGTAGTGAGGTCACCTGAAGCTTTCTTT
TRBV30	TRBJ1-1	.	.	CAWSNTEAFF	TGTGCCTGGAGTAACACTGAAGCTTTCTTT
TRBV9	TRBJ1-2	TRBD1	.	CASSVRDRGSDGYTF	TGTGCCAGCAGCGTAAGGGACAGGGGAAGCGATGGCTACACCTTC
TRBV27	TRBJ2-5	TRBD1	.	CASSSTGAETQYF	TGTGCCAGCAGCTCGACAGGGGCGGAGACCCAGTACTTC
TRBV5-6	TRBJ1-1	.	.	CASSLQDYYTEAFF	TGTGCCAGCAGCTTGCAGGACTATTACACTGAAGCTTTCTTT
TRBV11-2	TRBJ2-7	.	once	CASSPTRGGLYEQYF	TGTGCCAGCAGCCCGACCAGGGGGGGACTATACGAGCAGTACTTC
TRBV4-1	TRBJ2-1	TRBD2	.	CASSSRLAGGGEQFF	TGCGCCAGCAGCTCCAGACTAGCGGGAGGGGGTGAGCAGTTCTTC
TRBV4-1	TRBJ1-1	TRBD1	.	CASSQARGDEAFF	TGCGCCAGCAGCCAAGCCAGGGGGGATGAAGCTTTCTTT
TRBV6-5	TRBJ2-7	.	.	CASSQLEGGEQYF	TGTGCCAGCAGCCAACTTGAGGGGGGCGAGCAGTACTTC
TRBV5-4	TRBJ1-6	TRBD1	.	CASSSGQDLTPLHF	TGTGCCAGCAGCTCAGGACAGGATCTTACACCCCTCCACTTT
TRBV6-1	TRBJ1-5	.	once	CASSDWQNSNQPQHF	TGTGCCAGCAGTGATTGGCAGAATAGCAATCAGCCCCAGCATTTT
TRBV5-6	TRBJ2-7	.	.	CASSLWPIGEQYF	TGTGCCAGCAGCTTGTGGCCCATCGGGGAGCAGTACTTC